A single sample gave rise to the 26 T cell receptor beta chains below, sequenced in a study of glioma-infiltrating T cells. TCR alpha and beta CDR3 regions were amplified from RNA using iRepertoire nested multiplex PCR. TCRdb independently ran MiXCR on the multiplex PCR reads; one entry per CDR3 protein. The sample consists of approximately 120,000 distinct CDR3 sequences, roughly 24% of them appearing once. Sequencing was performed on glioma tissue, nonneoplastic brain tissue, or PBMCs (not recorded which). The source of these receptors is a human donor with low-grade glioma or glioblastoma, undergoing nonglioma brain surgery, or in good health (not recorded which).

This clonotype was detected ten times or more. The chain employs TRBV14 and TRBJ2-7; D possibly matches TRBD1 or TRBD2 (5 bases each). This CDR3 spans 15 amino acids. V gave up 5 bases and J gave up 1 base, with 15 bases separating them. CDR1 and CDR2 from the germline V gene are SGHDN and FVKESK. The CDR3 protein is CASSSGPTLSYEQYF. In nucleotides, the CDR3 is TGTGCCAGCAGCTCGGGACCCACCTTATCCTACGAGCAGTACTTC.

This clonotype was picked up many times. J is TRBJ1-1 and V is TRBV18; D remains unclear. CDR1 and CDR2 (germline): KGHSH, LQKENI. V was shortened by 4 bases and J by 1 base, with 10 bases between the two germline ends. CDR3 length: 14 amino acids. This CDR3 reads CASSLGETNTEAFF. CDR3 DNA: TGTGCCAGCTCACTTGGCGAAACGAACACTGAAGCTTTCTTT.

Notes on this clonotype: This may come from a read error, since a much larger clone is one base off. Because the CDR3 is missing its conserved closing phenylalanine or tryptophan, this is likely a read error. The chain combines TRBV19 with TRBJ2-7, with unresolved D. Germline CDR1 reads LNHDA; CDR2 reads SQIVND (reference sequence). The CDR3 length is 13 residues. Trimming stripped 3 bases from V and 2 bases from J, with 8 bases between. The DNA for the CDR3 is TGTGCCAGTAGTATTTCCGGCACCTACGAGCAGTACCTC. This codes for CASSISGTYEQYL.

This clonotype was observed at least ten times. This rearrangement joins TRBV6-1 to TRBJ2-2; D remains unclear. This CDR3 has 15 amino acids. V was trimmed by 5 bases and J by 0 bases, leaving 10 bases between them. Germline CDR1 MNHNS, CDR2 SASEGT. CDR3 loop: CASSPGHSNTGELFF. CDR3 coding DNA: TGTGCCAGCAGTCCGGGTCATTCGAACACCGGGGAGCTGTTTTTT.

This clonotype was found many times. The chain has TRBV4-1 and TRBJ2-7, with D tentatively TRBD1 (5 bases). The V and J ends lost 0 bases and 6 bases respectively, with 12 bases between them. There are 14 residues in the CDR3. CDR1 MGHRA and CDR2 YSYEKL come from the germline V gene. CDR3 protein: CASSQDFQGGEQYF. The CDR3 DNA follows: TGCGCCAGCAGCCAAGACTTCCAGGGTGGCGAGCAGTACTTC.

This clonotype was seen more than once but under ten times. V usage is TRBV6-4 and J usage is TRBJ2-3; D may be TRBD2 (5 bases). There are 13 residues in the CDR3. V lost 5 bases to trimming and J lost 5 bases, with 11 bases between them. Germline V lookup: CDR1 MRHNA, CDR2 SNTAGT. Here the CDR3 reads CASSTLEGDTQYF. The CDR3 DNA reads as TGTGCCAGCAGTACCCTCGAGGGAGATACGCAGTATTTT.

This clonotype has at least ten counts. CDR3 sequence reads: CASSFSGSKADTQYF. DNA for the CDR3: TGTGCCAGCAGTTTCTCCGGGAGCAAGGCAGATACGCAGTATTTT. The gene calls are TRBV28 and TRBJ2-3, with TRBD2 as a possible D gene (6 bases). Germline CDR1 is MDHEN and CDR2 is SYDVKM. Between the trimmed V and J ends, which lost 3 bases and 4 bases, there was a span of 14 bases. The CDR3 length is 15 residues.

This clonotype has at least ten counts. This chain uses TRBV6-1 with TRBJ1-1; TRBD1 agrees at 7 bases. Trimming cost V 1 base and J 2 bases; bases outside gene matches: 7. The CDR3 loop spans 16 amino acids. Germline CDR1 and CDR2: MNHNS and SASEGT. CDR3 DNA sequence: TGTGCCAGCAGTGAAGACCGCGGGACAGAAAACACTGAAGCTTTCTTT. This gives the protein CASSEDRGTENTEAFF.

This clonotype was detected ten times or more. The chain has TRBV28 and TRBJ1-2; D ambiguous. V dropped 5 bases and J dropped 6 bases, with 16 bases sitting between them. The CDR3 sequence is 14 residues long. Germline V gives CDR1 MDHEN, CDR2 SYDVKM. CDR3: CASSQGPALHGYTF. In DNA, the CDR3 is TGTGCCAGCAGTCAAGGACCCGCGTTACATGGCTACACCTTC.

This clonotype was counted a single time. This may stem from a read error, because a much larger clone lies one nucleotide away. The chain joins TRBV18 to TRBJ2-1; 7 bases agree with TRBD2. The trim removed 6 bases at V and 7 bases at J, leaving 15 bases unmatched. Looked up from germline, CDR1 is KGHSH and CDR2 is LQKENI. This CDR3 is 16 amino acids long. The DNA of the CDR3 is TGTGCCAGCTCCCGATCCGGGACTATCGGGAGTAATGAGCAGTTCTTC. Translating it yields CASSRSGTIGSNEQFF.

This clonotype was observed many times. The chain is built from TRBV3-1 and TRBJ2-5; weak D call: TRBD2 (5 bases). The V gene lost 1 base and the J gene lost 2 bases, with 17 bases spanning the gap. Per the germline V gene, CDR1 is LGHDT and CDR2 is YNNKEL (reference sequence). This CDR3 is built from 17 residues. The CDR3 DNA sequence: TGTGCCAGCAGCCAAGGTCAACTAGTCACTCGACAAGAGACCCAGTACTTC. This sequence encodes CASSQGQLVTRQETQYF.

Notes on this clonotype: A much larger clone differs by one base, so this may be a read error. The CDR3 coding sequence is TGTGCCATAGGGGGGGCCAGCGCAGATACGCAGTATTTT. Residues: CAIGGASADTQYF. The chain has TRBV7-9 and TRBJ2-3; tentatively, D is TRBD2 (7 bases). CDR1 is SEHNR, CDR2 FQNEAQ, per germline (reference sequence). The CDR3 loop spans 13 amino acids. Trimming took off 10 bases at V and 4 bases at J, with 15 bases between the two ends.

This clonotype has a count of ten or more. This chain links TRBV4-3 with TRBJ2-7, with 10 positions matching TRBD1. Germline lookup yields CDR1 LGHNA and CDR2 YSLEER. This CDR3 contains 15 residues. Trimming removed 1 base from V and 5 bases from J; junction bases left unmatched: 5. The chain's CDR3 is CASSQGKTGGNEQYF. CDR3 DNA sequence: TGCGCCAGCAGCCAAGGGAAGACAGGGGGCAACGAGCAGTACTTC.

This clonotype has only a few counts. The chain recombines TRBV7-9 with TRBJ1-6; D is unclear. The CDR3 consists of 15 residues. Germline V gene data show CDR1 as SEHNR and CDR2 as FQNEAQ (reference sequence). Trimming stripped 6 bases from V and 5 bases from J, with 14 bases between. This chain's CDR3 is CASSILSIDNSPLHF. The CDR3 coding sequence is TGTGCCAGCAGTATCCTCAGTATTGATAATTCACCCCTCCACTTT.

At least ten counts were recorded for this clonotype. The CDR3 region has the DNA TGTGCCACCAGTGAGAGGGGCACAGATACGCAGTATTTT. Translating it yields CATSERGTDTQYF. The chain recombines TRBV24-1 with TRBJ2-3; maybe TRBD2 (5 bases). The CDR3 spans 13 residues. V gave up 4 bases and J gave up 1 base, with 5 bases separating them. Germline lookup yields CDR1 KGHDR and CDR2 SFDVKD.

For this clonotype: This may arise from a read error, as a much more abundant clone is one base away. The J gene is TRBJ2-4, the V gene TRBV19, with 7 bases matching TRBD2. There are 13 residues in the CDR3. Germline-derived CDR1 and CDR2 are LNHDA and SQIVND (reference sequence). CDR3 sequence reads: CASSLPGRNIQHF. In nucleotides, the CDR3 is TGTGCCAGTAGTTTGCCCGGGAGGAACATTCAGCACTTC.

This clonotype was counted at least ten times. This chain links TRBV19 with TRBJ2-2; D unclear. CDR1 is LNHDA, CDR2 SQIVND, per germline (reference sequence). V was trimmed by 5 bases and J by 7 bases, leaving 8 bases between them. The CDR3 length is 12 residues. The CDR3 DNA reads TGTGCCAGTAGTTCCCGCGGCGGGGAGCTGTTTTTT. It specifies CASSSRGGELFF.

The rearrangement joins TRBV9 to TRBJ1-3, with 8 bases aligning to TRBD1. The V gene's germline CDR1 is SGDLS and CDR2 YYNGEE. The CDR3 consists of 15 residues. J was trimmed by 5 bases and V by 4 bases; bases with no gene match: 8. DNA for the CDR3: TGTGCCAGCAGCTCCGGACAGGGTGTTAGAAACACCATATATTTT. Encoded protein: CASSSGQGVRNTIYF.

This clonotype is a singleton in its sample. This may be a read error: a much more frequent sequence differs by one nucleotide. The CDR3 protein is CAMSPPPEAFF. The CDR3 DNA is TGTGCCATGTCCCCGCCGCCTGAAGCTTTCTTT. The chain employs TRBV6-4 and TRBJ1-1; D gene unclear. Trimming pared 10 bases from V and 6 bases from J, leaving 12 bases between. From germline, CDR1 is MRHNA and CDR2 SNTAGT. The CDR3 covers 11 residues.

As to this clonotype: Being one base from a much bigger clone, this may be a read error. The rearrangement links TRBV14 to TRBJ2-7; TRBD1 matches at 7 bases. CDR1 and CDR2 from the germline V gene are SGHDN and FVKESK. This CDR3 is built from 13 residues. V gave up 5 bases and J gave up 3 bases; unmatched junction bases: 4. Written as DNA, the CDR3 is TGTGCCAGCAGCAGTCAGGGGGTCTACGAGCAGTACTTC. It specifies CASSSQGVYEQYF.

This clonotype was recorded many times. The chain employs TRBV2 and TRBJ1-2, with no clear D. This CDR3 is built from 11 residues. In germline, CDR1 is SNHLY, CDR2 FYNNEI. V gave up 7 bases and J gave up 6 bases, with 9 bases separating them. The CDR3 region is CASIGWHGYTF. In DNA form, the CDR3 reads TGTGCCAGCATCGGGTGGCATGGCTACACCTTC.

In regard to this clonotype: One base away lies a much larger clone, so this may be a sequencing read error. This rearrangement joins TRBV20-1 to TRBJ1-6; D may be TRBD1 (5 bases). Germline V gene lookup returns CDR1 DFQATT and CDR2 SNEGSKA (reference sequence). The CDR3 covers 14 residues. V was cut by 3 bases and J by 9 bases, with 15 bases left in between. Written as DNA, the CDR3 is TGCAGTGCTAGCGCAGGGTCAGTGCCTTCACCCCTCCACTTT. Residues: CSASAGSVPSPLHF.

This clonotype appeared many times. CDR3 bases: TGTGCCAGCGAAAGACAGGACAATCAGCCCCAGCATTTT. Translation gives CASERQDNQPQHF. The chain recombines TRBV28 with TRBJ1-5, with a tentative D call TRBD1 (6 bases). V lost 8 bases and J 3 bases, leaving 11 bases between the germline ends. Germline loops: CDR1 MDHEN, CDR2 SYDVKM. The CDR3 runs to 13 residues.

The sample holds many counts of this clonotype. The DNA of the CDR3 is TGTGCCAGCAGTTACTCGGCGGCTGGGACTCAGGAGACCCAGTACTTC. It codes for CASSYSAAGTQETQYF. The chain carries TRBV6-6 and TRBJ2-5; maybe TRBD2 (6 bases). From germline, CDR1 is MNHNY and CDR2 SVGAGI (reference sequence). The V end was cut by 0 bases, the J end by 5 bases, with 16 bases between. The CDR3 has 16 amino acids.

For this clonotype: This may stem from a read error, because a much larger clone lies one nucleotide away. This rearrangement joins TRBV7-2 to TRBJ2-3, with TRBD1 matching 9 bases. CDR3 length: 16 residues. V lost 5 bases, J lost 8 bases, and 14 bases stayed unmatched. Germline CDR1 is SGHTA and CDR2 is FQGNSA. The CDR3 loop is CASSKTWDRAKVTQYF. The CDR3 bases are TGTGCCAGCAGCAAGACGTGGGACAGGGCGAAAGTTACGCAGTATTTT.

This clonotype came up many times. The chain is built from TRBV20-1 and TRBJ1-1, with 7 positions matching TRBD1. The germline CDR1 and CDR2 sequences are DFQATT and SNEGSKA (reference sequence). CDR3 length: 16 amino acids. The V segment lost 1 base and the J segment 3 bases; nucleotides outside the gene matches: 11. In DNA, the CDR3 is TGCAGTGCTAGAGGGGTCAGGGGGGGGATAGACACTGAAGCTTTCTTT. It encodes CSARGVRGGIDTEAFF.